One sample yielded the 23 T cell receptor beta chains listed below, sequenced in a study of long-term antiretroviral therapy in people with HIV. Investigators performed immunoSEQ version v3.0 at survey level. Clones were sequenced by immunoSEQ multiplex PCR, and TCRdb holds only the in-frame ones, with some missing. The sample has nearly 50,000 clones, under 90% seen once. The sample consisted of unsorted PBMCs, taken 0.8 years after starting antiretroviral therapy. The receptors here all came from a woman younger than 35 with HIV.

This clone was counted a single time. The chain combines TRBV28 with TRBJ2-3; D not resolved. CDR1 and CDR2 from the germline V gene are MDHEN and SYDVKM. CDR3 size: 14 residues. V lost 3 bases to trimming and J lost 5 bases, with 12 bases between them. The CDR3 nucleotides are TGTGCCAGCAGTTTCGGCCTAGTTGGAGATACGCAGTATTTT. This sequence encodes CASSFGLVGDTQYF.

The V call is TRBV9, the J call TRBJ2-7; possibly TRBD1 for D (5 bases). Germline values: CDR1 SGDLS, CDR2 YYNGEE. The CDR3 is 14 amino acids. Trimming took off 0 bases at V and 3 bases at J, with 10 bases between the two ends. The CDR3 reads CASSVGTPIYEQYF. The CDR3 DNA follows: TGTGCCAGCAGCGTAGGGACACCTATCTACGAGCAGTACTTC.

J is TRBJ2-5 and V is TRBV9, with 11 bases aligning to TRBD1. V lost 4 bases, J lost 5 bases, and 7 bases stayed unmatched. The CDR3 extends over 15 amino acids. Germline-derived CDR1 and CDR2 are SGDLS and YYNGEE. The CDR3 DNA sequence: TGTGCCAGCAGCTTAGGGACAGGGGGATGGGAGACCCAGTACTTC. This sequence encodes CASSLGTGGWETQYF.

This clone was found once. The V gene is TRBV5-5, the J gene TRBJ1-5; 7 bases line up with TRBD1. V trimming: 1 base; J trimming: 6 bases; junction bases outside the gene matches: 4. CDR1 is SGHKS and CDR2 is YYEKEE in the germline V gene (reference sequence). This CDR3 comprises 14 residues. The CDR3 sequence: CASSLRQGGQPQHF. Written as DNA, the CDR3 is TGTGCCAGCAGCTTGCGACAGGGAGGTCAGCCCCAGCATTTT.

This sequence joins TRBV27 and TRBJ1-4; 7 nucleotides line up with TRBD1. The germline CDR1 and CDR2 sequences are MNHEY and SMNVEV (reference sequence). V dropped 3 bases and J dropped 8; count of bases not matched to a gene: 6. The CDR3 length is 14 residues. The CDR3 sequence: CASSFTGAGEKLFF. CDR3 in DNA: TGTGCCAGCAGTTTTACAGGGGCAGGCGAAAAACTGTTTTTT.

The chain uses TRBV15 and TRBJ1-1; D possibly corresponds to TRBD1 (5 bases). V shed 0 bases and J shed 0 bases, with 14 bases lying between them. The germline V gene encodes CDR1 LNHNV and CDR2 YYDKDF (reference sequence). The CDR3 consists of 17 residues. CDR3 coding DNA: TGTGCCACCAGCAGAGATGGGGTCGCAGGGCTGAACACTGAAGCTTTCTTT. Translation gives CATSRDGVAGLNTEAFF.

The rearrangement uses TRBV2 and TRBJ1-4; 7 bases are shared with TRBD1. Germline loops: CDR1 SNHLY, CDR2 FYNNEI. This CDR3 comprises 13 residues. The trim removed 7 bases at V and 4 bases at J, leaving 3 bases unmatched. DNA for the CDR3: TGTGCCAGCACCGGGACAGTTAATGAAAAACTGTTTTTT. Translating it yields CASTGTVNEKLFF. The full variable domain, in which reference TRBV2 and TRBJ1-4 provide the parts outside the CDR3, is EPEVTQTPSHQVTQMGQEVILRCVPISNHLYFYWYRQILGQKVEFLVSFYNNEISEKSEIFDDQFSVERPDGSNFTLKIRSTKLEDSAMYFCASTGTVNEKLFFGSGTQLSVL.

This clone was detected only once. The chain employs TRBV19 and TRBJ1-2; D is undetermined. In germline, CDR1 is LNHDA, CDR2 SQIVND (reference sequence). V was shortened by 10 bases and J by 4 bases, with 13 bases between the two germline ends. The CDR3 has 12 residues. The CDR3 DNA is TGTGCCACTTTCTTTACGGTCTATGGCTACACCTTC. This sequence encodes CATFFTVYGYTF.

V and J are TRBV25-1 and TRBJ2-7, with D unclear. The V end was cut by 0 bases, the J end by 3 bases, with 12 bases between. The CDR3 extends over 15 amino acids. Looked up from germline, CDR1 is MGHDK and CDR2 is SYGVNS. In nucleotides, the CDR3 is TGTGCCAGCAGTGAATATATCCTAGGCGGCTACGAGCAGTACTTC. Protein product: CASSEYILGGYEQYF.

The chain is built from TRBV9 and TRBJ2-1, with TRBD2 identical over 8 bases. This CDR3 is 13 amino acids long. CDR1 and CDR2 from the germline V gene are SGDLS and YYNGEE. The V and J ends lost 6 bases and 5 bases, in that order; junction bases with no gene match: 4. The CDR3 loop reads CASTREGNNEQFF. The DNA for the CDR3 is TGTGCCAGCACACGGGAGGGGAACAATGAGCAGTTCTTC.

The rearrangement joins TRBV25-1 to TRBJ2-7; perhaps TRBD1 as D (6 bases). The germline gives CDR1 MGHDK, CDR2 SYGVNS. CDR3 length equals 13 residues. V shed 7 bases and J shed 3 bases, with 13 bases lying between them. The CDR3 region is CASIGQNFYEQYF. Written as DNA, the CDR3 is TGTGCCAGCATTGGACAGAATTTCTACGAGCAGTACTTC.

The V gene is TRBV11-3, the J gene TRBJ2-3; 9 bases agree with TRBD2. The CDR3 has 17 amino acids. The trim removed 3 bases at V and 2 bases at J, leaving 9 bases unmatched. Germline V lookup: CDR1 SGHNT, CDR2 YENEEA. The CDR3 protein is CASSFGGGGHSTDTQYF. In DNA, the CDR3 is TGTGCCAGCAGCTTCGGCGGGGGGGGACATTCCACAGATACGCAGTATTTT.

This clone was recorded once. The genes are TRBV11-2 and TRBJ2-3; D may be TRBD2 (6 bases). V was clipped by 5 bases and J by 6 bases, with 18 bases between them. The CDR3 runs 15 residues. Germline V gene sequence: CDR1 SGHAT, CDR2 FQNNGV. The DNA of the CDR3 is TGTGCCAGCAGCCAGCTCGGGCGGGACCGGGATACGCAGTATTTT. This encodes CASSQLGRDRDTQYF.

The chain carries TRBV7-2 and TRBJ2-1, with 10 nucleotides matching TRBD2. This CDR3 is built from 15 residues. V was pared by 1 base and J by 7 bases, with 4 bases of the junction left unmatched. Looked up from germline, CDR1 is SGHTA and CDR2 is FQGNSA. The CDR3 reads CASSLVSSGRNEQFF. CDR3 bases: TGTGCCAGCAGCTTAGTGTCTAGCGGGAGAAATGAGCAGTTCTTC.

This chain connects TRBV7-2 to TRBJ2-7; 9 bases map to TRBD1. The CDR3 loop spans 16 amino acids. The germline V gene has CDR1 SGHTA and CDR2 FQGNSA. V lost 3 bases and J lost 3; bases outside the gene matches: 9. The CDR3 DNA reads as TGTGCCAGCAGCTTTTTAGGGGGACAGGGATACTACGAGCAGTACTTC. It is translated as CASSFLGGQGYYEQYF.

The chain uses TRBV27 and TRBJ2-1, with TRBD2 as a possible D gene (5 bases). Germline V gives CDR1 MNHEY, CDR2 SMNVEV (reference sequence). V shed 6 bases and J shed 3 bases, with 12 bases lying between them. The CDR3 covers 14 residues. DNA of the CDR3: TGTGCCAGCAGCCAATTCCGGGACTACAATGAGCAGTTCTTC. Its translation: CASSQFRDYNEQFF.

This clone was seen only a few times. The chain is built from TRBV4-1 and TRBJ1-2, with D tentatively TRBD1 (5 bases). CDR1 and CDR2 (germline): MGHRA, YSYEKL. The V end was cut by 0 bases, the J end by 4 bases, with 12 bases between. This CDR3 region has 15 residues. The CDR3 is CASSQDLQAPYGYTF. In DNA form, the CDR3 reads TGCGCCAGCAGCCAAGATTTACAGGCCCCCTATGGCTACACCTTC.

This chain connects TRBV18 to TRBJ2-7; 12 nucleotides match TRBD2. Germline V gene sequence: CDR1 KGHSH, CDR2 LQKENI. V dropped 3 bases and J dropped 3; count of bases not matched to a gene: 9. The CDR3 extends over 17 amino acids. The CDR3 DNA is TGTGCCAGCTCACCCCTAGCGGGAGGGCCAGCCGGCTACGAGCAGTACTTC. Protein: CASSPLAGGPAGYEQYF.

This clone was counted once. The chain joins TRBV7-2 to TRBJ2-7; 9 nucleotides agree with TRBD2. In germline, CDR1 is SGHTA, CDR2 FQGNSA. Unmatched junction bases numbered 6, after V lost 1 base and J lost 2 bases. This CDR3 comprises 16 residues. CDR3 bases: TGTGCCAGCAGCTTAGTTGGCGGGAGGGTCACCTACGAGCAGTACTTC. Its protein is CASSLVGGRVTYEQYF.

The gene calls are TRBV5-1 and TRBJ2-7, with D possibly matching TRBD2 (6 bases). CDR1 is SGHRS, CDR2 YFSETQ, per germline. This CDR3 comprises 14 residues. Trimming cost V 9 bases and J 4 bases, with 20 bases left between them. The CDR3 loop reads CATALGGMSYEQYF. CDR3 nucleotides: TGCGCCACCGCGTTAGGCGGGATGTCGTACGAGCAGTACTTC. The full variable domain, with the rest looked up from reference TRBV5-1 and TRBJ2-7, is KAGVTQTPRYLIKTRGQQVTLSCSPISGHRSVSWYQQTPGQGLQFLFEYFSETQRNKGNFPGRFSGRQFSNSRSEMNVSTLELGDSALYLCATALGGMSYEQYFGPGTRLTVT.

The chain recombines TRBV5-5 with TRBJ2-1, with D tentatively TRBD2 (5 bases). The V and J ends lost 0 bases and 9 bases respectively, with 16 bases between them. The CDR3 contains 15 residues. Germline values: CDR1 SGHKS, CDR2 YYEKEE (reference sequence). CDR3 sequence: CASSLGAGSVGEQFF. The CDR3 DNA reads as TGTGCCAGCAGCTTGGGGGCGGGTAGCGTCGGTGAGCAGTTCTTC.

The chain employs TRBV4-1 and TRBJ1-5, with TRBD1 matching 9 bases. The germline V gene encodes CDR1 MGHRA and CDR2 YSYEKL. This CDR3 has 15 residues. J gave up 5 bases and V 4 bases, and 6 bases lay outside the gene matches. In nucleotides, the CDR3 is TGCGCCAGCAGCCCCGGACAGGGGTTCCATCAGCCCCAGCATTTT. The encoded protein is CASSPGQGFHQPQHF.

In this sample, this clone turned up once. The CDR3 sequence is CASRGAGVQETQYF. CDR3 DNA sequence: TGTGCCAGCAGGGGGGCGGGGGTTCAAGAGACCCAGTACTTC. The chain employs TRBV7-9 and TRBJ2-5; perhaps TRBD2 as D (7 bases). Germline CDR1 is SEHNR and CDR2 is FQNEAQ (reference sequence). The CDR3 runs to 14 residues. With 6 bases removed from V and 2 bases from J, the gap between germline ends came to 13 bases. Full variable domain (rest looked up from reference TRBV7-9 and TRBJ2-5): DTGVSQNPRHKITKRGQNVTFRCDPISEHNRLYWYRQTLGQGPEFLTYFQNEAQLEKSRLLSDRFSAERPKGSFSTLEIQRTEQGDSAMYLCASRGAGVQETQYFGPGTRLLVL.